This TCR beta chain was documented in a study of a mutant IDH1 vaccine in newly diagnosed glioma. Study overall: Patients received vaccination from 4-6 weeks after radiotherapy alone, or with temozolomide cycles. Week 47 marked visit V13, whereas week 35 marked visit V12.

This clone was counted between two and nine times. Antigen: not known. Sample time point: week 47, end of study. Each vaccine dose was 300 ug of mutant IDH1 20-mer peptide, with topical imiquimod. Findings and limits, study-wide: Among top peripheral T cell clonotypes, changes seemed unrelated to pseudoprogression. Detectable vaccine-induced immune responses arose in about 92% of patients.

V was clipped by 4 bases and J by 7 bases; unmatched bases: 10. The CDR3 totals 15 residues. Germline CDR1 MNHEY, CDR2 SVGAGI. The method was immunoSEQ multiplex PCR; TCRdb's version includes in-frame clones alone and lacks a portion of them. The data contain about 56,000 clones, about 71% of them singletons. Sequenced material: PBMCs, taken from a glioma patient whose treatment included an IDH1 peptide vaccine. The chain couples TRBV6-5 to TRBJ2-1, with 7 bases lining up with TRBD2. This TCR was recovered from a man over 45 with glioma. CDR3 in amino acids: CASSWDYKSGNEQFF. CDR3 coding DNA: TGTGCCAGCAGTTGGGACTACAAATCAGGGAATGAGCAGTTCTTC.